The sample holds many counts of the clone carrying this TCR beta chain. No antigen is known for it. The gene symbols are mouse symbols. The observed sequence ends 4 residues before the CDR3 terminus, with the missing tail filled in from the germline J gene. A panel of CD4, CD8alpha, NKG2D, NKG2ACE and other markers served to sort pooled cutaneous lymph node cells. Reverse transcription of extracted RNA yielded cDNA, which provided the sequencing template. The data were produced by immunoSEQ multiplex PCR, yet TCRdb's version contains in-frame clones alone and is incomplete. This sample comprises about 300,000 clones, none seen once only. This sample is drawn from a study of CD8+ T cells in alopecia areata. Study-wide background: C3H/HeJ donors aged about 6-13 months with spontaneous alopecia supplied skin grafted onto roughly 6-11-week-old female C3H/HeJ mice.

Findings and limits, study-wide: Lesional tissue from the scalp (especially in alopecia totalis/universalis) showed higher clonality than normal scalp.

The ends lost 4 bases at V and 3 bases at J; junction bases unmatched: 1. The CDR3 extends over 13 amino acids. Per germline, CDR1 FNHDT and CDR2 SITEND (reference sequence). The TCR sequence derives from a C3H/HeJ mouse with alopecia areata. The strain's MHC type: H2-k. Specimen: CD4+ T cells sorted from a lymph node. J is TRBJ2-1 and V is TRBV19; 7 bases line up with TRBD2. CDR3 sequence: CASSGGGYAEQFF. The sequenced part of the CDR3 DNA is TGTGCCAGCAGTGGGGGGGGCTATGCT. The variable domain in full, with the rest retrieved from reference TRBV19 and TRBJ2-1, is GGIITQTPKFLIGQEGQKLTLKCQQNFNHDTMYWYRQDSGKGLRLIYYSITENDLQKGDLSEGYDASREKKSSFSLTVTSAQKNEMAVFLCASSGGGYAEQFFGPGTRLTVL.